One sample yielded the 22 T cell receptor beta chains listed below, sequenced in a study of vaccination and CD4 T cells after COVID-19. Their target antigens are unknown. Regarding treatment: roughly ten-day PBMC culture with coronavirus spike peptide pools or control peptides (ViraFEST assay). CD4+ T cells that had been cultured provided DNA sequenced with the Oncomine TCR Beta short-read assay. TCRdb processed the PCR reads anew with MiXCR; each CDR3 protein has one entry. The table shows about 15,000 distinct CDR3 sequences, with over 65% occurring only once. The material sequenced was CD4+ T cells from blood, cultured in vitro. The source is a human donor who had recovered from COVID-19.

The chain has TRBV24-1 and TRBJ2-2; D may correspond to TRBD1 or TRBD2 (5 bases each). Trimming removed 4 bases from V and 3 bases from J, with 11 bases in between. The V gene's germline CDR1 is KGHDR and CDR2 SFDVKD. The CDR3 consists of 15 residues. CDR3: CATSEKGPDTGELFF. The CDR3 region has the DNA TGTGCCACCAGTGAGAAGGGACCCGACACCGGGGAGCTGTTTTTT.

The chain uses TRBV12-3 or TRBV12-4 and TRBJ1-5, with D unresolved. V lost 6 bases and J lost 6, with 18 bases in between. This CDR3 region has 15 residues. The CDR3 bases are TGTGCCAGCAGGATCGGACTCCCGTCAGGTCAGCCCCAGCATTTT. This sequence encodes CASRIGLPSGQPQHF.

This clonotype is labeled as hyperexpanded. The CDR3 DNA follows: TGCAGTGCTTCGGGACTAGGACTGGGGAATGAGCAGTTCTTC. Translating it yields CSASGLGLGNEQFF. V is TRBV20-1 and J is TRBJ2-1; 8 bases map to TRBD2. V shed 5 bases and J 7 bases; nucleotides not matched to a gene: 10. The germline V gene encodes CDR1 DFQATT and CDR2 SNEGSKA (reference sequence). The CDR3 spans 14 residues.

This clonotype was seen only a few times. V usage is TRBV7-2 and J usage is TRBJ2-5, with 9 bases aligning to TRBD2. The junction had 12 bases not matched to a gene; V was cut back by 2 bases and J by 5 bases. The germline V gene encodes CDR1 SGHTA and CDR2 FQGNSA. The CDR3 covers 17 residues. CDR3 nucleotides: TGTGCCAGCAGCTTAACCCTAGCGGGACCTCAACGGGAGACCCAGTACTTC. Amino acid sequence: CASSLTLAGPQRETQYF.

The chain employs TRBV15 and TRBJ2-7, with D perhaps given as TRBD1 or TRBD2 (5 bases each). Germline V gene sequence: CDR1 LNHNV, CDR2 YYDKDF (reference sequence). V lost 2 bases, J lost 0 bases, and 11 bases lay in between. The CDR3 contains 15 residues. The CDR3 DNA follows: TGTGCCACCAGCAGACCGGCAGGGAGCTCCTACGAGCAGTACTTC. Encoded protein: CATSRPAGSSYEQYF.

The genes are TRBV6-1 and TRBJ2-1; 9 bases line up with TRBD2. The trim removed 7 bases at V and 7 bases at J, leaving 8 bases unmatched. Germline V gives CDR1 MNHNS, CDR2 SASEGT. The CDR3 is 14 amino acids. The CDR3 region is CASTRGGRGNEQFF. DNA for the CDR3: TGTGCCAGCACCCGGGGCGGGAGGGGAAATGAGCAGTTCTTC.

This sequence joins TRBV7-2 and TRBJ2-5; the match to TRBD2 covers 8 bases. V trimming: 5 bases; J trimming: 5 bases; junction bases outside the gene matches: 10. The CDR3 has 15 amino acids. Germline V gene lookup returns CDR1 SGHTA and CDR2 FQGNSA. In nucleotides, the CDR3 is TGTGCCAGCAGCATTGGACTAGCTGGGGGGGAGACCCAGTACTTC. Encoded protein: CASSIGLAGGETQYF.

The V and J genes are TRBV25-1 and TRBJ2-1; D uncertain. V gave up 4 bases and J gave up 6 bases, with 10 bases separating them. The V gene's germline CDR1 is MGHDK and CDR2 SYGVNS. The CDR3 is 13 residues long. The CDR3 DNA is TGTGCCAGCAGTGGTACTCCGACCAATGAGCAGTTCTTC. Translation: CASSGTPTNEQFF.

This chain links TRBV7-3 with TRBJ2-5; tentative D call: TRBD1 (6 bases). V was cut by 5 bases and J by 2 bases, with 15 bases left in between. CDR1 SGHTA and CDR2 FQGTGA come from the germline V gene. This CDR3 comprises 15 residues. Written as DNA, the CDR3 is TGTGCCAGCAGCGGTCAAGGACAGAGACAAGAGACCCAGTACTTC. It translates to CASSGQGQRQETQYF. The full variable domain, in which reference TRBV7-3 and TRBJ2-5 provide the parts outside the CDR3, is GAGVSQTPSNKVTEKGKYVELRCDPISGHTALYWYRQSLGQGPEFLIYFQGTGAADDSGLPNDRFFAVRPEGSVSTLKIQRTERGDSAVYLCASSGQGQRQETQYFGPGTRLLVL.

This chain connects TRBV15 to TRBJ2-5; D is unclear. The germline gives CDR1 LNHNV, CDR2 YYDKDF (reference sequence). The CDR3 consists of 14 residues. Trimming took 1 base from V and 6 from J, leaving 12 bases between them. The CDR3 DNA is TGTGCCACCAGCAGAGTGAGCGCTCAGAAGACCCAGTACTTC. Its translation: CATSRVSAQKTQYF.

This chain joins TRBV10-3 and TRBJ1-5, with D maybe TRBD1 (5 bases). The CDR3 is 17 amino acids. V lost 0 bases and J lost 5, with 17 bases in between. Germline V gives CDR1 ENHRY, CDR2 SYGVKD. CDR3 DNA: TGTGCCATCAGTGAGTCCCTTGGTCAGGGTTCGCATCAGCCCCAGCATTTT. Protein product: CAISESLGQGSHQPQHF.

Only one count was recorded for this clonotype. The chain combines TRBV6-2 or TRBV6-3 with TRBJ1-1; a weak D match, TRBD1 (6 bases). V was trimmed by 6 bases and J by 7 bases, leaving 15 bases between them. This CDR3 spans 13 amino acids. From germline, CDR1 is MNHEY and CDR2 SVGEGT. The CDR3 nucleotides read TGTGCCAGCAGATCCTACAGGGTCGGTGAAGCTTTCTTT. Translated: CASRSYRVGEAFF.

CDR3 nucleotide sequence: TGTGCCAGCAGTGACGCGGAATTTCCTCAAGAGACCCAGTACTTC. Encoded protein: CASSDAEFPQETQYF. J is TRBJ2-5 and V is TRBV25-1; D is unresolved. The V end lost 3 bases, the J end lost 2 bases, and 13 bases lay between the germline ends. The CDR3 is 15 residues long. Germline V gives CDR1 MGHDK, CDR2 SYGVNS. Supplemented by reference TRBV25-1 and TRBJ2-5, the full variable domain reads EADIYQTPRYLVIGTGKKITLECSQTMGHDKMYWYQQDPGMELHLIHYSYGVNSTEKGDLSSESTVSRIRTEHFPLTLESARPSHTSQYLCASSDAEFPQETQYFGPGTRLLVL.

The rearrangement joins TRBV10-3 to TRBJ1-2; D remains ambiguous. The CDR3 has 14 amino acids. Trimming took off 3 bases at V and 3 bases at J, with 11 bases between the two ends. The germline V gene encodes CDR1 ENHRY and CDR2 SYGVKD. The CDR3 loop reads CAISDRRSDYGYTF. CDR3 nucleotide sequence: TGTGCCATCAGTGATAGGAGGTCAGACTATGGCTACACCTTC.

The gene calls are TRBV4-2 and TRBJ1-2; D remains unclear. CDR3 size: 16 residues. Trimming pared 1 base from V and 4 bases from J, leaving 16 bases between. The germline V gene encodes CDR1 LGHNA and CDR2 YNFKEQ. CDR3: CASSQAVSEIGYGYTF. The CDR3 nucleotides are TGTGCCAGCAGCCAAGCGGTGTCAGAAATTGGCTATGGCTACACCTTC.

The V call is TRBV19, the J call TRBJ2-4; 10 bases are shared with TRBD2. Germline lookup yields CDR1 LNHDA and CDR2 SQIVND (reference sequence). The CDR3 consists of 16 residues. V lost 5 bases and J lost 0; bases outside the gene matches: 4. CDR3 protein: CASSPERGGAKNIQYF. The CDR3 nucleotides are TGTGCCAGTAGTCCCGAGCGGGGGGGAGCCAAAAACATTCAGTACTTC.

The chain recombines TRBV6-1 with TRBJ1-2; TRBD1 might be the D (6 bases). The CDR3 has 13 amino acids. Germline CDR1 and CDR2: MNHNS and SASEGT. The V end lost 6 bases, the J end lost 7 bases, and 15 bases lay between the germline ends. CDR3 nucleotide sequence: TGTGCCAGCAGCCCACAGGGAGATATTGGCTACACCTTC. Protein sequence: CASSPQGDIGYTF.

The chain is built from TRBV6-1 and TRBJ1-3; 7 nucleotides align to TRBD1. The V gene end was trimmed by 5 bases and the J gene end by 0 bases; junction bases not matched to a gene: 4. Germline CDR1 MNHNS, CDR2 SASEGT. The CDR3 extends over 15 amino acids. The CDR3, as DNA: TGTGCCAGCAGTAGGGACAGCTACTCTGGAAACACCATATATTTT. This sequence encodes CASSRDSYSGNTIYF.

The chain carries TRBV19 and TRBJ1-1, with 7 bases fitting TRBD1. V was clipped by 5 bases and J by 0 bases; unmatched bases: 6. This CDR3 is built from 15 residues. The V gene's germline CDR1 is LNHDA and CDR2 SQIVND (reference sequence). The CDR3 nucleotides are TGTGCCAGTAGTTCGACGGGGACAGTGAACACTGAAGCTTTCTTT. Its protein is CASSSTGTVNTEAFF. The full variable domain, with the rest looked up from reference TRBV19 and TRBJ1-1, is DGGITQSPKYLFRKEGQNVTLSCEQNLNHDAMYWYRQDPGQGLRLIYYSQIVNDFQKGDIAEGYSVSREKKESFPLTVTSAQKNPTAFYLCASSSTGTVNTEAFFGQGTRLTVV.

The V gene is TRBV6-1, the J gene TRBJ1-6; D is ambiguous. Per the germline V gene, CDR1 is MNHNS and CDR2 is SASEGT. This CDR3 is 15 amino acids long. V dropped 8 bases and J dropped 2 bases, with 13 bases sitting between them. CDR3 protein: CASRGGWTYNSPLHF. The DNA of the CDR3 is TGTGCCAGCCGGGGAGGGTGGACCTATAATTCACCCCTCCACTTT.

The chain links TRBV18 to TRBJ2-1; perhaps TRBD2 as D (7 bases). The ends were cut back, 2 bases at V and 6 bases at J, with 23 bases in the middle. The CDR3 is 18 residues long. Germline assignment: CDR1 KGHSH and CDR2 LQKENI. CDR3 nucleotides: TGTGCCAGCTCACCATTAGGGGGGAGGGCCCTCAAGACCAATGAGCAGTTCTTC. Translated: CASSPLGGRALKTNEQFF.

CDR3 sequence reads: CASSLVLGVDTGELFF. For the CDR3, the DNA is TGTGCCAGCAGCTTAGTCCTGGGGGTCGACACCGGGGAGCTGTTTTTT. The chain couples TRBV11-2 to TRBJ2-2, with D perhaps TRBD1 or TRBD2 (5 bases each). CDR1 and CDR2 from the germline V gene are SGHAT and FQNNGV. Trimming stripped 1 base from V and 3 bases from J, with 12 bases between. CDR3 length: 16 residues.